This TCR beta chain comes out of a study of blood T cell repertoires in COVID-19. Study background: Acute and convalescent COVID-19 specimens originated in the United States, Italy and Spain. T cells, B-cell-depleted T cells, or PBMCs supplied cDNA or gDNA.

This clone was found once. The V and J ends lost 5 bases and 4 bases respectively, with 12 bases between them. Germline-derived CDR1 and CDR2 are PRHDT and FYEKMQ (reference sequence). CDR3 size: 14 residues. In the original workflow: Estimation of nucleated cell counts relied on the amplification of reference gene primers. Produced via immunoSEQ multiplex PCR; TCRdb's table is partial and in-frame only. Clone size and the V and J calls come from that table; the DNA yielded D and trimming. The sample records tens of thousands of clones, over 75% being singletons. The sequence derives from a human donor with active COVID-19. The donor label of this sample is uncertain. The sequenced material came from peripheral blood. The chain links TRBV13 to TRBJ1-3; possibly TRBD1 for D (6 bases). In DNA, the CDR3 is TGTGCCAGCAGCGACAGGTCCGCCGGAAACACCATATATTTT. Its translation: CASSDRSAGNTIYF. The whole variable domain, filled in from reference TRBV13 and TRBJ1-3, reads AAGVIQSPRHLIKEKRETATLKCYPIPRHDTVYWYQQGPGQDPQFLISFYEKMQSDKGSIPDRFSAQQFSDYHSELNMSSLELGDSALYFCASSDRSAGNTIYFGEGSWLTVV.